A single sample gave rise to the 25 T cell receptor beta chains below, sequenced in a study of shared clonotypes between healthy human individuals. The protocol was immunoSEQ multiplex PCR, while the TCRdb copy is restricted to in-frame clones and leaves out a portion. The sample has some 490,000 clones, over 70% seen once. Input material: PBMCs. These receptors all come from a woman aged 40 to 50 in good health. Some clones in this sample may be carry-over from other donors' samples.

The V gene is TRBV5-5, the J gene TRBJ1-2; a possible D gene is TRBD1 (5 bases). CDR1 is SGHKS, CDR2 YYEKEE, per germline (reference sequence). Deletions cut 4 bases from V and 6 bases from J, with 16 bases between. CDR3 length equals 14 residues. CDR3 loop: CASSRLERGDGYTF. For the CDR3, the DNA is TGTGCCAGCAGCCGCCTCGAGAGGGGAGATGGCTACACCTTC.

CDR3 loop: CASSYDRGLQPQHF. The CDR3 DNA is TGTGCCAGTAGCTACGACAGGGGGCTTCAGCCCCAGCATTTT. The J gene is TRBJ1-5, the V gene TRBV19; 10 positions match TRBD1. This CDR3 has 14 residues. Germline CDR1 reads LNHDA; CDR2 reads SQIVND (reference sequence). V shed 6 bases, J shed 6 bases, and the junction held 5 bases outside the gene matches.

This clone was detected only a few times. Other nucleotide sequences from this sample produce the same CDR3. As DNA, the CDR3 is TGTGCCAGCAAGACCTCTGGGGCCAACGTCCTGACTTTC. Encoded protein: CASKTSGANVLTF. This chain joins TRBV9 and TRBJ2-6; D unresolved. Looked up from germline, CDR1 is SGDLS and CDR2 is YYNGEE. Trimming took off 6 bases at V and 0 bases at J, with 4 bases between the two ends. The length of the CDR3 is 13 residues.

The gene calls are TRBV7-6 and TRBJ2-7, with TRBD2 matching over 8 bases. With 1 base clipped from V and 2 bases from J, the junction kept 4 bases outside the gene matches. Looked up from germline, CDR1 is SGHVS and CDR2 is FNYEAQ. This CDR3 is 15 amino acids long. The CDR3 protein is CASSLGGAGAYEQYF. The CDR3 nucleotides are TGTGCCAGCAGCTTAGGTGGAGCGGGAGCCTACGAGCAGTACTTC. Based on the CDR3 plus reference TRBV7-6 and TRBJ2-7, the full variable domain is GAGVSQSPRYKVTKRGQDVALRCDPISGHVSLYWYRQALGQGPEFLTYFNYEAQQDKSGLPNDRFSAERPEGSISTLTIQRTEQRDSAMYRCASSLGGAGAYEQYFGPGTRLTVT.

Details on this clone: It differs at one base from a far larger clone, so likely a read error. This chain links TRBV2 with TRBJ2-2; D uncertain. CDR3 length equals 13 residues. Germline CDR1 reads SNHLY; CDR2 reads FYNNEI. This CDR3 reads CALGLENTGELFF. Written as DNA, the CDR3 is TGTGCTTTAGGGTTGGAGAACACCGGGGAGCTGTTTTTT.

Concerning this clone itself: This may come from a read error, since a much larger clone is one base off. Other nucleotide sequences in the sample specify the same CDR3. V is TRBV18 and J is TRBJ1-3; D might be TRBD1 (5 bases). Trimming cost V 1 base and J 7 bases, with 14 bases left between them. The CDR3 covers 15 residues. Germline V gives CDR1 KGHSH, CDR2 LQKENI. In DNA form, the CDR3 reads TGTGCCAGCTCACCACAAGGGACTTATGGGAACACCATATATTTT. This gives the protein CASSPQGTYGNTIYF.

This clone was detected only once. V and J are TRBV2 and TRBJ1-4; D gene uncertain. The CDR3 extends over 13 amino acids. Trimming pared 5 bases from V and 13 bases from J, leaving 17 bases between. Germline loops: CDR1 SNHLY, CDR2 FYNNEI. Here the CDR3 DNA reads TGTGCCAGCAGTCTCTCCGGTTTTTCATCACTGTTTTTT. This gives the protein CASSLSGFSSLFF.

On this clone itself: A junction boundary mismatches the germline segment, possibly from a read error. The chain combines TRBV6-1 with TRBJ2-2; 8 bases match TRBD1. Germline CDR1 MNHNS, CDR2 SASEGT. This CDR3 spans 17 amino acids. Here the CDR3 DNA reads TGTGCCAGCAGTGAAGCGCTTGGGGACAGGAACAGCGGGGAGCTGTTTTTT. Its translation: CASSEALGDRNSGELFF.

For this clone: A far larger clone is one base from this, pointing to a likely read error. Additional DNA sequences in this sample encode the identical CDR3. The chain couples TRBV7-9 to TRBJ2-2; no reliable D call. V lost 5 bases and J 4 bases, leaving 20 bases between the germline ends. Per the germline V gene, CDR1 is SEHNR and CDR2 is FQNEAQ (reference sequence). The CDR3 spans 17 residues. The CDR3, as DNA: TGTGCCAGCAGCCGTTGGTTTGCTGGCAATAGCACCGGGGAGCTGTTTTTT. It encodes CASSRWFAGNSTGELFF.

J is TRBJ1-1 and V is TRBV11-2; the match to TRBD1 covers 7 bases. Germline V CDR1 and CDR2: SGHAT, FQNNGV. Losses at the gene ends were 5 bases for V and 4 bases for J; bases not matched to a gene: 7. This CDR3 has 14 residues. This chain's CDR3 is CASSVDRWSTEAFF. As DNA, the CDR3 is TGTGCCAGCAGCGTGGACAGGTGGAGCACTGAAGCTTTCTTT.

The CDR3 nucleotides read TGTGCCAGCAGCCCCCTGAGTAGGATCGCATATGGCTACACCTTC. Its protein product is CASSPLSRIAYGYTF. The chain has TRBV6-5 and TRBJ1-2; the D is unclear. Germline V gene sequence: CDR1 MNHEY, CDR2 SVGAGI. Deletions cut 6 bases from V and 5 bases from J, with 19 bases between. The CDR3 is 15 amino acids.

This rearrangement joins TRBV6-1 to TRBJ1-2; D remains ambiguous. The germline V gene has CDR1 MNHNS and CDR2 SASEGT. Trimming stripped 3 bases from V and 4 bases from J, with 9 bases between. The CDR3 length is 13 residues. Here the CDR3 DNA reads TGTGCCAGCAGTGAGCAGGTACTCTATGGCTACACCTTC. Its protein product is CASSEQVLYGYTF.

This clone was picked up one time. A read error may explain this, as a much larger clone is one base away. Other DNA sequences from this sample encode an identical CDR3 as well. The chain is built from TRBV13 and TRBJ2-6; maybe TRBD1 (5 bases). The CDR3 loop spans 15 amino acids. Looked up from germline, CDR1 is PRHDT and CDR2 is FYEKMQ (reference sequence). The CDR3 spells CASSLGRSGANVLTF. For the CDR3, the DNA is TGTGCCAGCAGCTTAGGTCGCTCTGGGGCCAACGTCCTTACTTTC. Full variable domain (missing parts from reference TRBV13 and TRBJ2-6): AAGVIQSPRHLIKEKRETATLKCYPIPRHDTVYWYQQGPGQDPQFLISFYEKMQSDKGSIPDRFSAQQFSDYHSELNMSSLELGDSALYFCASSLGRSGANVLTFGAGSRLTVL.

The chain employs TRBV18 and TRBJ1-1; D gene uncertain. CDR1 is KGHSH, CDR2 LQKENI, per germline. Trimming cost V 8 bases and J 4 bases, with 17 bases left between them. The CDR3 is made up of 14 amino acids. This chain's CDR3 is CASEAGYSGTEAFF. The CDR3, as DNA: TGTGCCAGCGAAGCCGGATACAGTGGCACTGAAGCTTTCTTT.

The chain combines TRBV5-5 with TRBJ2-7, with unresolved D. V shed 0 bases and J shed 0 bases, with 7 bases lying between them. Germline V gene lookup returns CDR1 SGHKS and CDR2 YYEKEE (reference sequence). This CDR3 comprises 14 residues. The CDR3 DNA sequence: TGTGCCAGCAGCTTGGGGGTTTTCTCCTACGAGCAGTACTTC. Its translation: CASSLGVFSYEQYF. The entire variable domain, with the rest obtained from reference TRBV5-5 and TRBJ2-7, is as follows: DAGVTQSPTHLIKTRGQQVTLRCSPISGHKSVSWYQQVLGQGPQFIFQYYEKEERGRGNFPDRFSARQFPNYSSELNVNALLLGDSALYLCASSLGVFSYEQYFGPGTRLTVT.

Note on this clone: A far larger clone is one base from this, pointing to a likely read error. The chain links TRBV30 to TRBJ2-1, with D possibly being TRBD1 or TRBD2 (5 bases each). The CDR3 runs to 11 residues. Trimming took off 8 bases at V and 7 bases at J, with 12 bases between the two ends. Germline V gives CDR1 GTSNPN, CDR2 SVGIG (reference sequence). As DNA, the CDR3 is TGTGCCGGGACCCTTTGTAATGAGCAGTTCTTC. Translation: CAGTLCNEQFF.

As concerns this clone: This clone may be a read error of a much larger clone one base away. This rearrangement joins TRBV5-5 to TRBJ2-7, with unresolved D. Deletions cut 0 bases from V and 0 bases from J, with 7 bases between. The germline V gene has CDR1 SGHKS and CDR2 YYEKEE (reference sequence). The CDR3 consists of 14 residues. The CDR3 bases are TGTGCCAGCAGCTTGGGACCGAGCTCCTACGAGCAGTACTTC. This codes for CASSLGPSSYEQYF.

Here the CDR3 DNA reads TGTGCCAGCAGCTTAGGAGTTGGCGGGGAGCTGTTTTTT. This encodes CASSLGVGGELFF. The chain employs TRBV7-9 and TRBJ2-2; no clear D gene. Germline CDR1 reads SEHNR; CDR2 reads FQNEAQ (reference sequence). This CDR3 has 13 amino acids. V dropped 1 base and J dropped 7 bases, with 7 bases sitting between them.

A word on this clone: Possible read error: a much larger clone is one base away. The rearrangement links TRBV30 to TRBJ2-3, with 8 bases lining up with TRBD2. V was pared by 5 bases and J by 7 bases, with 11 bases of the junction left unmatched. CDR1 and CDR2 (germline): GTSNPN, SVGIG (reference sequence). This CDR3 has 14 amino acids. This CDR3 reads CAWGSGTVSYTQYF. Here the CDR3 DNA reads TGTGCCTGGGGTAGCGGGACCGTTTCCTATACGCAGTATTTT.

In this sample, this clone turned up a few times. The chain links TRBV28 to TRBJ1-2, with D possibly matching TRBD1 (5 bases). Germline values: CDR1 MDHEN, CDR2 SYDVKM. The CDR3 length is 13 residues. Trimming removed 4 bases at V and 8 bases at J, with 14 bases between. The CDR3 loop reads CASSSPGAAGYTF. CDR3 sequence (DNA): TGTGCCAGCAGTTCTCCTGGGGCGGCGGGCTACACCTTC.

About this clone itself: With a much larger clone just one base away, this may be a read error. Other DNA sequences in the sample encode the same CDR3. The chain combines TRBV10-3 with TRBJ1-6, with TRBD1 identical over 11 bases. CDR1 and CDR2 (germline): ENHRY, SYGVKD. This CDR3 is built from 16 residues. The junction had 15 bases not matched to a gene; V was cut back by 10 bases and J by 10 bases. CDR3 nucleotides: TGTGCCACCCAAACGGGGACGGGACAGGGGGACTCACCCCTCCACTTT. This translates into CATQTGTGQGDSPLHF.

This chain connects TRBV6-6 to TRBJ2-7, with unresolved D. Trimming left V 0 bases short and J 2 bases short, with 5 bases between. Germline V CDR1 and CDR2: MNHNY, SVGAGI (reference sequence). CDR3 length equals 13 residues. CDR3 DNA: TGTGCCAGCAGTTACTCAGGTCCCTACGAGCAGTACTTC. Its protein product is CASSYSGPYEQYF.

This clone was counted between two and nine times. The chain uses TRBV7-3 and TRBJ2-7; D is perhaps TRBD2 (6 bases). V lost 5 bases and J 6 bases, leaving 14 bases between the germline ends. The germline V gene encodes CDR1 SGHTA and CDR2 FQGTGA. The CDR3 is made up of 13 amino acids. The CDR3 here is CASSRSSETEQYF. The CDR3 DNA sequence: TGTGCCAGCAGCAGATCTAGCGAAACCGAGCAGTACTTC.

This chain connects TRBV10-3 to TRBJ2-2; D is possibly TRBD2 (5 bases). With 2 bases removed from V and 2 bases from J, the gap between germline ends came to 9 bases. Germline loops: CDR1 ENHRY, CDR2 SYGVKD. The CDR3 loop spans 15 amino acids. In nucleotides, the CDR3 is TGTGCCATCAGTGAGGAGGGATCTAACACCGGGGAGCTGTTTTTT. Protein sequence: CAISEEGSNTGELFF.

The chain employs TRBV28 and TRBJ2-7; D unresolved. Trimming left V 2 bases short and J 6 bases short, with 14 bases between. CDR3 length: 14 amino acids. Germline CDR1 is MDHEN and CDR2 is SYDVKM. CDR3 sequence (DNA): TGTGCCAGCAGTTTAACAACCATCCGTATCGAGCAGTACTTC. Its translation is CASSLTTIRIEQYF.